The rows below give T cell receptor beta chains drawn from one sample of a study of blood T cell repertoires in COVID-19. Assay used: immunoSEQ multiplex PCR; TCRdb lists only in-frame clones, some missing. The data contain under 200,000 clones, 70% to 90% of them singletons. The specimen sequenced was peripheral blood. The receptors stem from a woman in her 70s with acute or convalescent COVID-19. The CDR3 runs from the conserved cysteine through the conserved F or W. A D gene is named only where the DNA matches it firmly.

j_gene | v_gene | d_gene | CDR3nt | CDR3aa
TRBJ1-1 | TRBV27 | NA | TGTGCCAGCAGTTTAGGGAGTGTAAGTCAGCTTAACACTGAAGCTTTCTTT | CASSLGSVSQLNTEAFF
TRBJ1-2 | TRBV6-5 | NA | TGTGCCAGCAGTACAGGAGATGGCTACACCTTC | CASSTGDGYTF
TRBJ1-3 | TRBV9 | NA | TGTGCCAGCAGCGTCAACTCTGGAAACACCATATATTTT | CASSVNSGNTIYF
TRBJ1-5 | TRBV6-1 | NA | TGTGCCAGCAGTGAGGCAGGAACGAGCAATCAGCCCCAGCATTTT | CASSEAGTSNQPQHF
TRBJ2-3 | TRBV11-3 | TRBD2 | TGTGCCAGCAGCGTAACTAGCGGGCTCACAGATACGCAGTATTTT | CASSVTSGLTDTQYF
TRBJ2-6 | TRBV18 | NA | TGTGCCAGCTCACCAGTCATGCAGAGAGGGGGCTCTGGGGCCAACGTCCTGACTTTC | CASSPVMQRGGSGANVLTF
TRBJ1-2 | TRBV6-5 | TRBD1 | TGTGCCAGCACCTCGGGACAGAACTATGGCTACACCTTC | CASTSGQNYGYTF
TRBJ2-3 | TRBV7-2 | NA | TGTGCCAGCAGCCCAAGGGGGGATACGCAGTATTTT | CASSPRGDTQYF
TRBJ2-3 | TRBV7-9 | TRBD1 | TGTGCCAGCAGCTTCTTAGGACAGGGGACAGATACGCAGTATTTT | CASSFLGQGTDTQYF
TRBJ2-1 | TRBV7-9 | TRBD1 | TGTGCCAGCAGCCCCCAGGGGGCCTCCTACAATGAGCAGTTCTTC | CASSPQGASYNEQFF
TRBJ1-1 | TRBV9 | TRBD1 | TGTGCCAGCAGCCCGCGACAGGGGAGCGGAGGTACCCTAGCTGAAGCTTTCTTT | CASSPRQGSGGTLAEAFF